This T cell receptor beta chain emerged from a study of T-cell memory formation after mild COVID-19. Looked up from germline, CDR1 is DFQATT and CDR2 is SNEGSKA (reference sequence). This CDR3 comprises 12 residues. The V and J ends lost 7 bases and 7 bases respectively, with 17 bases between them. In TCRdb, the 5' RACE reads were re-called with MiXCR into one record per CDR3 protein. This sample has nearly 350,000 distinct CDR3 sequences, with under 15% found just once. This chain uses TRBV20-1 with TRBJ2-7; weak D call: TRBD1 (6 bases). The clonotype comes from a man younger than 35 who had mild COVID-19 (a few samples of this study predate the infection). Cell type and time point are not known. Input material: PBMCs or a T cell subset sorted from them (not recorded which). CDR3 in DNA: TGCAGTGGGAGAGGGGACACCGGTGAGCAGTACTTC. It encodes CSGRGDTGEQYF.